The source of this T cell receptor beta chain is a study of blood T cell repertoires in COVID-19 (TCRdb year 2020). For the study in its entirety: For ImmuneRACE Cohort 3, a participant was defined as recovered based on two consecutive negative NP/OP PCR tests, clearance by a healthcare professional, or resolution of symptoms. The prospective study material was composed of cDNA or gDNA derived from T cells, B-cell-depleted T cells, or PBMCs. A de-identified subject ID, COVID-19 status, age in years and sex were almost always included in the sample metadata. Samples were obtained from the ongoing ImmuneRACE study (first 160 participants) and from about 1,300 subjects provided by 6 global collaborators. Samples covering the acute and convalescent phases of COVID-19 were provided by collaborators in the United States, Italy and Spain. Where available, HLA class I and class II types were obtained from metadata supplied by the sample provider rather than from assay-based typing. A freely available public database, intended as a resource for researchers studying the immune response to SARS-CoV-2, is where the repertoires were released. Subjects who had been exposed to COVID-19, were actively infected with it, or had recovered from it provided the deeply sampled blood TCRbeta repertoires that made up the dataset.

Enrolling through a virtual design, the prospective study's participants ranged in age from about 18 to 100 years and lived across roughly 24 United States geographic areas. Cohort assignment in the prospective study relied on participant-reported clinical history from a screening survey and a study questionnaire. In the prospective study, mobile phlebotomists collected whole blood, serum and a nasopharyngeal or oropharyngeal swab from each participant. Over an approximately two-month period, participants in the prospective study had the option of providing additional blood draws and questionnaires. Before DNA extraction, blood samples from the prospective study were shipped at room temperature or frozen. The immunoSEQ Assay, a bias-controlled multiplex PCR, was used to amplify TCRbeta CDR3 regions from genomic DNA. The paper's processing steps were these. The number of nucleated cells in each sample was estimated by amplification of reference gene primers within the assay. To quantify the absolute abundance of each unique TCRbeta CDR3 rearrangement, sequence reads were collapsed and filtered. For each sample, productive Simpson clonality was calculated by taking the square root of Simpson's diversity index across productive rearrangements. This is the immuneACCESS table as TCRdb keeps it, with only in-frame sequences that have V and J called. A part of the clones is gone; compared with another copy, unresolved V genes explain less than half, and the rest is unexplained. D and trimming were read from the DNA, whereas the V and J calls and clone size are those reported in that table. The sample includes 200,000 or so clones, with around nine tenths observed a single time. Approximately 7.3% of the sample comes from the top ten.

Results the study describes overall, beyond this receptor: Clinical and demographic metadata were provided uncurated, with the amount varying by source and participant.

CDR1 SGHAT and CDR2 FQDESV are derived from the germline V gene (reference sequence). The CDR3 covers 15 residues, taking in both the cysteine and the phenylalanine. Left in the record is the CDR3 DNA by itself, 45 bases read in frame from the first base. Germline trimming amounts to 1 base on V and 2 bases on J, with 3 as the count of junction bases outside the gene matches. Notes on this clone: The specificity of this receptor is unknown. Per-nucleotide qualities are absent, and no much larger clonotype sits a single base away.

The chain links TRBV11-1 with TRBJ2-7; TRBD2 matches 9 bases in the middle. The source is a man aged 25-40 years in a cohort exposed to, infected with or recovered from COVID-19 (not recorded which). The sequenced sample consisted of PBMCs or T cells enriched from blood (not recorded which). The sequence in DNA is TGTGCCAGCAGCTTAGAGCGCGGGAGGGCCTACGAGCAGTACTTC. Its protein product is CASSLERGRAYEQYF.